This TCR beta chain was profiled in a study of blood T cell repertoires in COVID-19. Clones were sequenced by immunoSEQ multiplex PCR, and TCRdb holds only the in-frame ones, with some missing. The sample records fewer than 300,000 clones, approximately 83% being singletons. There are 13 residues in the CDR3. Trimming removed 3 bases from V and 2 bases from J, with 5 bases in between. Germline V CDR1 and CDR2: MNHEY, SMNVEV (reference sequence). Sequenced: PBMCs or T cells enriched from blood (not recorded which). The chain joins TRBV27 to TRBJ1-3; no clear D. This receptor was taken from a woman between 25 and 40 years old who had recovered from COVID-19. The CDR3, as DNA: TGTGCCAGCAGTTTGGCAGCTGGAAACACCATATATTTT. It translates to CASSLAAGNTIYF.